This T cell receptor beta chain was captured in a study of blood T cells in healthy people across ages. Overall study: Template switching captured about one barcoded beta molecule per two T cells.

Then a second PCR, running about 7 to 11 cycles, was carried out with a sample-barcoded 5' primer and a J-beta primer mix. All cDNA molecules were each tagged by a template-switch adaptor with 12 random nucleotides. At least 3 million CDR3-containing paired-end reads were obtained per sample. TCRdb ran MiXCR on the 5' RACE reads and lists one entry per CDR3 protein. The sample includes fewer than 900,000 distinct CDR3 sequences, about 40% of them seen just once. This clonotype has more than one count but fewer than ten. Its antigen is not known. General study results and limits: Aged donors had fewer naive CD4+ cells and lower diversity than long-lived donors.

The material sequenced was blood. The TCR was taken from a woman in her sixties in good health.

CDR3 sequence (DNA): TGTGCCAGCAGCCTTAGACAGGGCCTTAGCACAGATACGCAGTATTTT. It translates to CASSLRQGLSTDTQYF. This chain links TRBV7-7 with TRBJ2-3; 7 bases are shared with TRBD1. Germline V gives CDR1 SSHAT, CDR2 FNYEAQ (reference sequence). This CDR3 comprises 16 residues. V lost 5 bases to trimming and J lost 0 bases; unmatched junction nucleotides: 8.